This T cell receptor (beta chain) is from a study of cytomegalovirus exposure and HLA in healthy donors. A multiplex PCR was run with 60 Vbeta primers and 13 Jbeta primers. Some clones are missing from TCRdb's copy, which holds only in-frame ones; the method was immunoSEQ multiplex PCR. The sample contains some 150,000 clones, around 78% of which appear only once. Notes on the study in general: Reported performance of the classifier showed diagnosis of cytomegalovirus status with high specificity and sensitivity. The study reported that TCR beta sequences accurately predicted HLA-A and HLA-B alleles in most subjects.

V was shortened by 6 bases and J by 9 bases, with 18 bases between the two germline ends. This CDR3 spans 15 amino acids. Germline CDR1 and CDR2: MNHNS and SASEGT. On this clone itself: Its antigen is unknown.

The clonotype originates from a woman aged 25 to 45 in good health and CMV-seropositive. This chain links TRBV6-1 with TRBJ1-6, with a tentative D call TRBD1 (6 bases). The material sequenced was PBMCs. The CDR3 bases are TGTGCCAGCAGAACAGGAACAGGGTTGGGTTCACCCCTCCACTTT. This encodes CASRTGTGLGSPLHF.